This passage covers 18 T cell receptor beta chains from one sample sequenced in a study of T cell repertoires in cytomegalovirus infection. No cognate antigen is known for these TCRs. TCRdb recomputed calls from the reads with MiXCR, one row per CDR3 protein. Of about 700,000 distinct CDR3 sequences listed, around 35% are singletons. The starting material was cultured PBMCs, obtained from culture after CMV antigen stimulation. Source of these receptors: a human donor in good health (CMV status not recorded). Some clones in this sample may be carry-over from other donors' samples.

This clonotype occurred many times. The chain recombines TRBV7-2 with TRBJ2-5; TRBD2 aligns across 7 bases. In germline, CDR1 is SGHTA, CDR2 FQGNSA. V shed 5 bases and J 8 bases; nucleotides not matched to a gene: 17. The CDR3 consists of 16 residues. CDR3 residues: CASSRGSLAGQGTQYF. The CDR3 DNA reads as TGTGCCAGCAGCCGCGGGTCCTTAGCGGGCCAAGGAACCCAGTACTTC. The whole variable domain, filled in from reference TRBV7-2 and TRBJ2-5, reads GAGVSQSPSNKVTEKGKDVELRCDPISGHTALYWYRQSLGQGLEFLIYFQGNSAPDKSGLPSDRFSAERTGGSVSTLTIQRTQQEDSAVYLCASSRGSLAGQGTQYFGPGTRLLVL.

The chain has TRBV7-8 and TRBJ1-5; 11 bases map to TRBD1. This CDR3 is built from 17 residues. Per the germline V gene, CDR1 is SGHVS and CDR2 is FQNEAQ. The trim removed 2 bases at V and 5 bases at J, leaving 8 bases unmatched. CDR3 coding DNA: TGTGCCAGCAGCTTATCCCACCGGGACAGGGGGTATCAGCCCCAGCATTTT. Its translation: CASSLSHRDRGYQPQHF.

Worth noting for this clonotype: The conserved phenylalanine or tryptophan normally closing the CDR3 is absent here, so this likely arose from a read error. This rearrangement joins TRBV7-2 to TRBJ2-7; tentatively, D is TRBD2 (5 bases). CDR3 length: 16 amino acids. The germline V gene has CDR1 SGHTA and CDR2 FQGNSA. V shed 1 base and J shed 0 bases, with 13 bases lying between them. CDR3 amino acids: CASSLGTDGGSYEQYC. The CDR3 DNA sequence: TGTGCCAGCAGCTTAGGGACGGACGGAGGCTCCTACGAGCAGTACTGC.

This chain uses TRBV19 with TRBJ2-3, with a tentative D call TRBD2 (7 bases). Germline CDR1 is LNHDA and CDR2 is SQIVND (reference sequence). There are 16 residues in the CDR3. V dropped 4 bases and J dropped 2 bases, with 16 bases sitting between them. The CDR3 DNA follows: TGTGCCAGTAGTAGAGGGGGGGCCCGACACACAGATACGCAGTATTTT. As protein: CASSRGGARHTDTQYF. Full variable domain (rest looked up from reference TRBV19 and TRBJ2-3): DGGITQSPKYLFRKEGQNVTLSCEQNLNHDAMYWYRQDPGQGLRLIYYSQIVNDFQKGDIAEGYSVSREKKESFPLTVTSAQKNPTAFYLCASSRGGARHTDTQYFGPGTRLTVL.

The chain employs TRBV12-3 or TRBV12-4 and TRBJ1-2; 7 nucleotides align to TRBD1. The CDR3 is made up of 16 amino acids. J gave up 1 base and V 4 bases, and 9 bases lay outside the gene matches. CDR3: CASSSRTGAGNYGYTF. CDR3 DNA: TGTGCCAGCAGTTCGCGGACAGGCGCGGGTAACTATGGCTACACCTTC.

V usage is TRBV5-1 and J usage is TRBJ1-6; 8 bases match TRBD1. Germline CDR1 is SGHRS and CDR2 is YFSETQ. There are 15 residues in the CDR3. V shed 4 bases and J 5 bases; nucleotides not matched to a gene: 5. The CDR3 DNA reads as TGCGCCAGCAGCCCTGGGGACAGGAATAATTCACCCCTCCACTTT. Its protein is CASSPGDRNNSPLHF.

The chain has TRBV10-3 and TRBJ2-5; 9 bases are a match to TRBD2. J lost 5 bases, V lost 6 bases, and 7 bases had no gene match. CDR3 length: 14 residues. The germline V gene encodes CDR1 ENHRY and CDR2 SYGVKD. CDR3 nucleotide sequence: TGTGCCATCAGAGGTAGCGGGAGCCCGGAGACCCAGTACTTC. It translates to CAIRGSGSPETQYF.

This sequence joins TRBV2 and TRBJ2-3, with D tentatively TRBD1 or TRBD2 (5 bases each). Trimming took 8 bases from V and 0 from J, leaving 12 bases between them. Looked up from germline, CDR1 is SNHLY and CDR2 is FYNNEI. CDR3 size: 14 residues. This CDR3 reads CASGGYPSTDTQYF. CDR3 coding DNA: TGTGCCAGCGGGGGTTACCCTAGCACAGATACGCAGTATTTT.

This clonotype was seen repeatedly, ten times or more. The chain uses TRBV20-1 and TRBJ1-5; no clear D gene. This CDR3 contains 14 residues. The V end lost 4 bases, the J end lost 3 bases, and 13 bases lay between the germline ends. Germline V gives CDR1 DFQATT, CDR2 SNEGSKA (reference sequence). CDR3 coding DNA: TGCAGTGCTATCGGACGCCCATTCAATCAGCCCCAGCATTTT. Translated: CSAIGRPFNQPQHF.

The sample holds many counts of this clonotype. The chain carries TRBV7-2 and TRBJ2-7; 9 positions match TRBD1. V trimming: 5 bases; J trimming: 11 bases; junction bases outside the gene matches: 13. CDR1 and CDR2 (germline): SGHTA, FQGNSA. The CDR3 runs 14 residues. The CDR3 spells CASSPWGGQGKEYF. The DNA for the CDR3 is TGTGCCAGCAGCCCATGGGGGGGACAGGGAAAGGAGTACTTC.

In this sample, this clonotype turned up many times. DNA of the CDR3: TGTGCCAGCAGCTTCCGAATGAACCAGGGGCAGTTCTTC. It yields the protein CASSFRMNQGQFF. The rearrangement uses TRBV7-2 and TRBJ2-1; D may be TRBD1 (5 bases). V dropped 3 bases and J dropped 12 bases, with 15 bases sitting between them. Per the germline V gene, CDR1 is SGHTA and CDR2 is FQGNSA. This CDR3 is 13 amino acids long.

There are a few counts of this clonotype. The chain has TRBV20-1 and TRBJ2-7, with D unresolved. The CDR3 is 16 amino acids. Germline V gives CDR1 DFQATT, CDR2 SNEGSKA (reference sequence). V was shortened by 0 bases and J by 5 bases, with 20 bases between the two germline ends. The CDR3 region has the DNA TGCAGTGCTAGAGATTGGGAAAAGGGTGGGATCGACGAGCAGTACTTC. Amino acids: CSARDWEKGGIDEQYF.

This clonotype was seen only a few times. The chain joins TRBV28 to TRBJ2-7; maybe TRBD1 (5 bases). Trimming cost V 7 bases and J 3 bases, with 16 bases left between them. CDR3 length: 14 residues. The germline CDR1 and CDR2 sequences are MDHEN and SYDVKM. CDR3: CASTILGDVYEQYF. The CDR3, as DNA: TGTGCCAGCACCATCCTAGGGGATGTCTACGAGCAGTACTTC.

In DNA form, the CDR3 reads TGTGCCAGCAGCTCCGGGGGGGCCGATAGTGAGACCCAGTACTTC. This codes for CASSSGGADSETQYF. V and J are TRBV11-3 and TRBJ2-5; 8 nucleotides line up with TRBD2. Per germline, CDR1 SGHNT and CDR2 YENEEA. The CDR3 covers 15 residues. The junction had 9 bases not matched to a gene; V was cut back by 4 bases and J by 5 bases.

This clonotype was counted only a few times. The V gene is TRBV3-1, the J gene TRBJ2-7; the match to TRBD1 covers 9 bases. The CDR3 is made up of 14 amino acids. CDR1 is LGHDT and CDR2 is YNNKEL in the germline V gene (reference sequence). V shed 8 bases and J 3 bases; nucleotides not matched to a gene: 8. The CDR3 protein is CASRGTGKSYEQYF. The CDR3 DNA reads as TGTGCCAGCCGAGGGACAGGGAAAAGCTACGAGCAGTACTTC.

A few counts support this clonotype. This chain uses TRBV7-2 with TRBJ1-1, with D perhaps TRBD1 (5 bases). The CDR3 spans 12 residues. Germline V gene lookup returns CDR1 SGHTA and CDR2 FQGNSA. The V gene lost 2 bases and the J gene lost 11 bases, with 12 bases spanning the gap. The CDR3 loop is CASSLNSEGAFF. The CDR3 DNA reads as TGTGCCAGCAGCTTAAATTCCGAGGGGGCTTTCTTT.

The table lists this clonotype with a count of one. DNA for the CDR3: TGTGCCAGCAGGCCGGTTTGGGGGGAGCAGTACTTC. Its translation is CASRPVWGEQYF. The chain carries TRBV12-3 or TRBV12-4 and TRBJ2-7, with D perhaps given as TRBD1 or TRBD2 (5 bases each). V was shortened by 6 bases and J by 7 bases, with 13 bases between the two germline ends. The CDR3 contains 12 residues.

Only one count was recorded for this clonotype. At one end, the junction sequence differs from germline, possibly due to a read error. The chain carries TRBV11-2 and TRBJ2-7; 10 bases line up with TRBD1. Germline lookup yields CDR1 SGHAT and CDR2 FQNNGV. The CDR3 sequence is 16 residues long. The CDR3 nucleotides read TGTGCCAGCAGCTTAGCCGGGACAGGGGAGTCCTATGAGCAGTACTTC. It is translated as CASSLAGTGESYEQYF. The whole variable domain, remainder taken from reference TRBV11-2 and TRBJ2-7, is EAGVAQSPRYKIIEKRQSVAFWCNPISGHATLYWYQQILGQGPKLLIQFQNNGVVDDSQLPKDRFSAERLKGVDSTLKIQPAKLEDSAVYLCASSLAGTGESYEQYFGPGTRLTVT.